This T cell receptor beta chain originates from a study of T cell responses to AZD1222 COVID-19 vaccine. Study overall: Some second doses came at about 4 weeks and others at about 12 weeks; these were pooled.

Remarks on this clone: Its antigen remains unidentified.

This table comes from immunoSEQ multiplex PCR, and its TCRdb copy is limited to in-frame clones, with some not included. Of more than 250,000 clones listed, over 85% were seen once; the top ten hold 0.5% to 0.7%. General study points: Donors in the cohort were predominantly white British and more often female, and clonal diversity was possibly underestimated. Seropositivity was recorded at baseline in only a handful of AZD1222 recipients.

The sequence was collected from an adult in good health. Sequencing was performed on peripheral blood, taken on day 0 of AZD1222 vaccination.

CDR3: CATSRATPGQGNEKLFF. The CDR3 region has the DNA TGTGCCACCAGCAGAGCCACCCCGGGACAGGGGAATGAAAAACTGTTTTTT. The gene calls are TRBV15 and TRBJ1-4, with 10 bases identical to TRBD1. Germline assignment: CDR1 LNHNV and CDR2 YYDKDF (reference sequence). The CDR3 length is 17 residues. Unmatched junction bases numbered 7, after V lost 1 base and J lost 5 bases. Looking up the rest from reference TRBV15 and TRBJ1-4 gives the full variable domain: DAMVIQNPRYQVTQFGKPVTLSCSQTLNHNVMYWYQQKSSQAPKLLFHYYDKDFNNEADTPDNFQSRRPNTSFCFLDIRSPGLGDTAMYLCATSRATPGQGNEKLFFGSGTQLSVL.